Following are 24 T cell receptor beta chains from one sample sequenced in a study of long-term antiretroviral therapy in people with HIV. Running of the v3.0 immunoSEQ assay took place at survey level. TCRdb's table, derived via immunoSEQ multiplex PCR, lists solely in-frame clones and lacks some. The sample shows about 23,000 clones, roughly four fifths of them seen only once. Sample: unsorted PBMCs, taken 1.5 years after starting antiretroviral therapy. These receptor sequences come from a young man with HIV.

The chain recombines TRBV9 with TRBJ2-5, with 11 bases identical to TRBD2. J gave up 2 bases and V 0 bases, and 6 bases lay outside the gene matches. CDR1 and CDR2 (germline): SGDLS, YYNGEE. This CDR3 has 17 residues. The CDR3 is CASSVGGSGGVQETQYF. Written as DNA, the CDR3 is TGTGCCAGCAGCGTAGGGGGTAGCGGGGGGGTTCAAGAGACCCAGTACTTC.

A single count supports this clone. The genes are TRBV28 and TRBJ1-5; D possibly corresponds to TRBD1 (5 bases). The ends were cut back, 2 bases at V and 5 bases at J, with 7 bases in the middle. The length of the CDR3 is 13 residues. The germline CDR1 and CDR2 sequences are MDHEN and SYDVKM. CDR3 sequence: CASSLGGDQPQHF. The CDR3 region has the DNA TGTGCCAGCAGTTTAGGAGGGGATCAGCCCCAGCATTTT.

The V and J genes are TRBV10-3 and TRBJ2-5, with 7 bases that match TRBD2. Looked up from germline, CDR1 is ENHRY and CDR2 is SYGVKD. There are 18 residues in the CDR3. V shed 2 bases, J shed 5 bases, and the junction held 17 bases outside the gene matches. The CDR3 DNA follows: TGTGCCATCAGTGAGCCCCGAGGGGTAAGCGGGAATAGCGAGACCCAGTACTTC. This encodes CAISEPRGVSGNSETQYF.

The rearrangement uses TRBV5-1 and TRBJ2-1, with TRBD1 matching over 9 bases. The trim removed 2 bases at V and 1 base at J, leaving 1 base unmatched. CDR3 length equals 15 residues. The germline gives CDR1 SGHRS, CDR2 YFSETQ. CDR3 region: CASSLQGASYNEQFF. CDR3 in DNA: TGCGCCAGCAGCTTACAGGGGGCTTCCTACAATGAGCAGTTCTTC.

The genes are TRBV2 and TRBJ1-5; TRBD1 is a possible D gene (5 bases). Germline V CDR1 and CDR2: SNHLY, FYNNEI. The length of the CDR3 is 15 residues. Trimming stripped 5 bases from V and 0 bases from J, with 11 bases between. In nucleotides, the CDR3 is TGTGCCAGCAGTCCGCAGGGTTATAGCAATCAGCCCCAGCATTTT. Translated, it gives CASSPQGYSNQPQHF.

The chain links TRBV19 to TRBJ2-7; D possibly corresponds to TRBD1 (5 bases). The CDR3 runs to 14 residues. V lost 5 bases, J lost 2 bases, and 13 bases lay in between. Per the germline V gene, CDR1 is LNHDA and CDR2 is SQIVND (reference sequence). The CDR3 DNA follows: TGTGCCAGTAGTTGGGGCAGTTCCCCCTACGAGCAGTACTTC. Amino acid sequence: CASSWGSSPYEQYF.

V usage is TRBV9 and J usage is TRBJ1-5; 11 bases are a match to TRBD1. The ends lost 4 bases at V and 5 bases at J; junction bases unmatched: 11. Germline V gives CDR1 SGDLS, CDR2 YYNGEE. The CDR3 spans 17 residues. The CDR3 loop is CASSPRLPGQGDQPQHF. The CDR3 nucleotides read TGTGCCAGCAGCCCCCGGCTTCCGGGACAGGGGGATCAGCCCCAGCATTTT.

This clone was seen only once. The chain employs TRBV11-2 and TRBJ2-5; possibly TRBD1 or TRBD2 for D (5 bases each). The CDR3 covers 13 residues. Germline CDR1 and CDR2: SGHAT and FQNNGV. V was clipped by 1 base and J by 8 bases, with 11 bases between them. The CDR3 loop is CASSLGDVETQYF. The CDR3 DNA reads TGTGCCAGCAGCTTAGGGGACGTGGAAACCCAGTACTTC.

The chain joins TRBV19 to TRBJ1-5; D gene unclear. Germline-derived CDR1 and CDR2 are LNHDA and SQIVND (reference sequence). The ends were cut back, 8 bases at V and 1 base at J, with 9 bases in the middle. This CDR3 is built from 13 residues. The DNA for the CDR3 is TGTGCCAGTGCAAGCCAGAGCAATCAGCCCCAGCATTTT. Protein sequence: CASASQSNQPQHF.

The chain combines TRBV4-3 with TRBJ2-7; D assignment may be TRBD1 or TRBD2 (5 bases each). Between the trimmed V and J ends, which lost 4 bases and 2 bases, there was a span of 12 bases. The V gene's germline CDR1 is LGHNA and CDR2 YSLEER. This CDR3 is 14 amino acids long. The CDR3 sequence: CASSPPGRTYEQYF. DNA of the CDR3: TGCGCCAGCAGCCCCCCGGGACGGACCTACGAGCAGTACTTC.

The chain recombines TRBV28 with TRBJ1-2; TRBD1 matches 7 bases. The CDR3 is 14 residues long. Germline loops: CDR1 MDHEN, CDR2 SYDVKM. Trimming at V came to 6 bases and at J to 1 base, leaving 5 bases not matched to a gene. The CDR3 reads CASRTWDSNYGYTF. CDR3 in DNA: TGTGCCAGCAGGACCTGGGACAGTAACTATGGCTACACCTTC.

V usage is TRBV19 and J usage is TRBJ2-3; the match to TRBD2 covers 12 bases. Germline V CDR1 and CDR2: LNHDA, SQIVND (reference sequence). The trim removed 3 bases at V and 5 bases at J, leaving 9 bases unmatched. The CDR3 totals 17 residues. The CDR3 DNA reads TGTGCCAGTAGTATTGCTAGCGGGGGGGCCGCCGGAGATACGCAGTATTTT. Protein: CASSIASGGAAGDTQYF.

This chain joins TRBV18 and TRBJ1-5; D call uncertain. This CDR3 is 14 amino acids long. CDR1 is KGHSH, CDR2 LQKENI, per germline. V gave up 6 bases and J gave up 2 bases, with 11 bases separating them. As DNA, the CDR3 is TGTGCCAGCTCTCGGGGTATGGGCAATCAGCCCCAGCATTTT. It translates to CASSRGMGNQPQHF.

V and J are TRBV19 and TRBJ2-7; TRBD1 aligns across 9 bases. Per the germline V gene, CDR1 is LNHDA and CDR2 is SQIVND (reference sequence). The CDR3 sequence is 14 residues long. V shed 5 bases and J 6 bases; nucleotides not matched to a gene: 8. The CDR3 DNA sequence: TGTGCCAGTAGTTCTAGGACAGGGGTGAGCGAGCAGTACTTC. This gives the protein CASSSRTGVSEQYF.

V is TRBV5-1 and J is TRBJ2-7; 8 positions match TRBD1. The CDR3 loop spans 13 amino acids. V gave up 4 bases and J gave up 3 bases; unmatched junction bases: 3. The V gene's germline CDR1 is SGHRS and CDR2 YFSETQ. The CDR3 here is CASSNGQGYEQYF. The DNA for the CDR3 is TGCGCCAGCAGCAACGGACAGGGCTACGAGCAGTACTTC.

This chain uses TRBV5-1 with TRBJ2-4; D unclear. The CDR3 covers 15 residues. The V and J ends lost 0 bases and 8 bases respectively, with 15 bases between them. Germline values: CDR1 SGHRS, CDR2 YFSETQ. The CDR3 sequence is CASSLVSLGDYIQYF. The CDR3 DNA sequence: TGCGCCAGCAGCTTGGTTAGCCTTGGCGATTACATTCAGTACTTC. The full variable domain, completed using reference TRBV5-1 and TRBJ2-4, is KAGVTQTPRYLIKTRGQQVTLSCSPISGHRSVSWYQQTPGQGLQFLFEYFSETQRNKGNFPGRFSGRQFSNSRSEMNVSTLELGDSALYLCASSLVSLGDYIQYFGAGTRLSVL.

This rearrangement joins TRBV5-5 to TRBJ2-5, with 10 bases that match TRBD2. The germline V gene has CDR1 SGHKS and CDR2 YYEKEE (reference sequence). This CDR3 has 15 amino acids. The junction had 5 bases not matched to a gene; V was cut back by 4 bases and J by 2 bases. The CDR3 loop reads CASSTLAGEQETQYF. CDR3 sequence (DNA): TGTGCCAGCAGCACTCTAGCGGGGGAACAAGAGACCCAGTACTTC.

The CDR3 loop is CASSSPGGRTDTQYF. CDR3 DNA: TGTGCCAGCAGCTCCCCGGGGGGGCGCACAGATACGCAGTATTTT. The rearrangement joins TRBV7-2 to TRBJ2-3; the match to TRBD2 covers 8 bases. The CDR3 spans 15 residues. From germline, CDR1 is SGHTA and CDR2 FQGNSA. J was trimmed by 1 base and V by 4 bases; bases with no gene match: 4.

The chain links TRBV28 to TRBJ2-7, with D perhaps matching TRBD1 (6 bases). CDR1 MDHEN and CDR2 SYDVKM come from the germline V gene. V lost 5 bases and J lost 3, with 17 bases in between. This CDR3 comprises 15 residues. CDR3 in amino acids: CASSLSTGFRYEQYF. CDR3 nucleotides: TGTGCCAGCAGTCTATCCACAGGGTTCCGCTACGAGCAGTACTTC.

V gene TRBV4-1 combines with J gene TRBJ2-3, with 7 bases identical to TRBD1. Germline loops: CDR1 MGHRA, CDR2 YSYEKL. The CDR3 covers 14 residues. V was clipped by 4 bases and J by 1 base; unmatched bases: 2. The CDR3 coding sequence is TGCGCCAGCAGCCTAGGACAGGGCACAGATACGCAGTATTTT. Amino acid sequence: CASSLGQGTDTQYF.

The rearrangement uses TRBV5-4 and TRBJ2-5, with D tentatively TRBD2 (6 bases). CDR1 and CDR2 from the germline V gene are SGHNT and YYREEE (reference sequence). V lost 5 bases and J lost 0, with 14 bases in between. CDR3 length equals 15 residues. CDR3 in amino acids: CASRPGGANQETQYF. The CDR3 DNA reads as TGTGCCAGCAGGCCTGGAGGGGCGAACCAAGAGACCCAGTACTTC.

The rearrangement joins TRBV27 to TRBJ1-5; D unclear. CDR1 is MNHEY and CDR2 is SMNVEV in the germline V gene (reference sequence). The V and J ends lost 4 bases and 6 bases respectively, with 10 bases between them. The CDR3 extends over 13 amino acids. CDR3 amino acids: CASSSDVFQPQHF. The CDR3 region has the DNA TGTGCCAGCAGTTCGGATGTCTTTCAGCCCCAGCATTTT.

The V gene is TRBV18, the J gene TRBJ2-1, with a weak D call TRBD2 (5 bases). This CDR3 is built from 17 residues. Germline V gene lookup returns CDR1 KGHSH and CDR2 LQKENI. Trimming cost V 3 bases and J 4 bases, with 19 bases left between them. CDR3: CASSPTIGRGGYNEQFF. The CDR3 DNA reads TGTGCCAGCTCACCCACGATAGGACGGGGTGGTTACAATGAGCAGTTCTTC. Filled out from reference TRBV18 and TRBJ2-1, the complete variable domain reads NAGVMQNPRHLVRRRGQEARLRCSPMKGHSHVYWYRQLPEEGLKFMVYLQKENIIDESGMPKERFSAEFPKEGPSILRIQQVVRGDSAAYFCASSPTIGRGGYNEQFFGPGTRLTVL.

The rearrangement uses TRBV18 and TRBJ1-1; possible D gene TRBD1, 5 bases. CDR3 size: 12 residues. Trimming took off 6 bases at V and 5 bases at J, with 10 bases between the two ends. Germline CDR1 is KGHSH and CDR2 is LQKENI. The CDR3, as DNA: TGTGCCAGCTCTCCGGGGGTAACTGAAGCTTTCTTT. Protein: CASSPGVTEAFF.